This T cell receptor (beta chain) appears in the sequencing data of a study of cytomegalovirus exposure and HLA in healthy donors. General study results and limits: HLA restriction was apparent for most CMV-associated TCR beta chains in a later analysis. Later analysis identified 16,000 or so TCR beta sequences associated with HLA alleles, using a false discovery rate threshold of 0.05. In terms of immune exposure information, only CMV serostatus was available.

From germline, CDR1 is MGHRA and CDR2 YSYEKL. Trimming cost V 3 bases and J 8 bases; bases outside gene matches: 5. This CDR3 spans 14 amino acids. Amplification used 60 Vbeta primers and 13 Jbeta primers. Assay used: immunoSEQ multiplex PCR; TCRdb lists only in-frame clones, some missing. This sample carries 200,000 or so clones, over 65% of them seen once, and the ten largest clones take roughly a sixth. A remark on this clone: Its antigen remains unknown.

This TCR was sampled from a man aged 35-49 years in good health and CMV-seronegative. Material: PBMCs. V is TRBV4-1 and J is TRBJ1-4; 8 positions agree with TRBD1. CDR3: CASSQGQAQEKLFF. CDR3 sequence (DNA): TGCGCCAGCAGCCAGGGACAGGCCCAGGAAAAACTGTTTTTT.